This T cell receptor beta chain is from a study of shared clonotypes between healthy human individuals. General study results and limits: In general, naive subsets displayed greater estimated richness than memory subsets did.

Into CD45RA+ naive and CD45RA-negative memory subsets, the CD4+ cells were split. Template for every sorted-subset replicate PCR totaled about 0.2 ug DNA, 25,000 to 35,000 T cell genomes. This table comes from immunoSEQ multiplex PCR, and its TCRdb copy is limited to in-frame clones, with some not included. This table holds 330,000 or so clones, over 70% found once. The V gene lost 2 bases and the J gene lost 7 bases, with 12 bases spanning the gap. The germline V gene has CDR1 SGHTA and CDR2 FQGTGA. The CDR3 spans 13 residues. The sample holds one count of this clone. No antigen is known for it. Sequencing used memory CD4+ T cells sorted from blood. The subset: CD45RA-negative fraction. The J gene is TRBJ2-7, the V gene TRBV7-3, with a tentative D call TRBD2 (6 bases). The receptor's source is a man in his thirties or forties in good health. The CDR3 is CASSLWGLGEQYF. In nucleotides, the CDR3 is TGTGCCAGCAGCTTATGGGGACTCGGGGAGCAGTACTTC.